Listed here is a single T cell receptor (beta chain). The RNA input was roughly 0.5 to 1 ug, and it was reverse transcribed with random hexamers. TCRdb redid the calling of the immunoSEQ multiplex PCR reads with MiXCR, one entry per CDR3 protein. The data hold over 100,000 distinct CDR3 sequences, with 96% observed a single time. In blood CD8+ and CD4+ T cells, TCR beta underwent sequencing. Bulk CD8+ and CD4+ cells came from magnetic negative isolation; CD8+ TEMRA by FACS. The data derive from a study of CD8 T cells in Susac syndrome. The TCR originated in a human donor with Susac syndrome. The material sequenced was CD4+ T cells from PBMCs.

The CDR3 DNA is TGCAGTGCTAGAGCAGGAACAGGGGGTGGGCAGCCCCAGCATTTT. Protein product: CSARAGTGGGQPQHF. V and J are TRBV20-1 and TRBJ1-5; 8 bases line up with TRBD1. J gave up 7 bases and V 1 base, and 9 bases lay outside the gene matches. The CDR3 is 15 residues long. The germline V gene encodes CDR1 DFQATT and CDR2 SNEGSKA (reference sequence).